This TCR beta chain was identified in a study of early T cells in non-severe SARS-CoV-2 infection. In the study overall: Unsorted whole-blood RNA was sequenced in bulk, leaving chains unpaired.

Study-level findings and limits: Sequences matched to VDJdb favored anti-spike CD8 responses, while private and CD4 specificities were missed.

Individual cDNA molecules received unique molecular identifiers. TCRdb itself ran the 5' RACE reads through MiXCR, one entry per CDR3 protein. The table includes some 21,000 distinct CDR3 sequences, about 5.3% detected once. This CDR3 has 15 residues. Germline-derived CDR1 and CDR2 are LNHDA and SQIVND (reference sequence). V was shortened by 5 bases and J by 2 bases, with 13 bases between the two germline ends. This clonotype was counted at least ten times. Its specificity is unknown. The TCR originated in an adult who was a healthcare worker with PCR-confirmed SARS-CoV-2 infection or an uninfected control (not recorded which). The chain couples TRBV19 to TRBJ2-4, with a tentative D call TRBD2 (6 bases). Sequenced: whole blood. DNA for the CDR3: TGTGCCAGTAGTGTGGACTATGGGTCCAAAAACATTCAGTACTTC. Protein product: CASSVDYGSKNIQYF.